This section outlines one T cell receptor (beta chain) sequence together with its context. Trimming cost V 5 bases and J 7 bases, with 23 bases left between them. This CDR3 region has 16 residues. Germline lookup yields CDR1 MDHEN and CDR2 SYDVKM. Per the original methods: Scientists estimated how many nucleated cells there were by amplifying reference gene primers. Libraries were prepared by immunoSEQ multiplex PCR; TCRdb keeps only in-frame clonotypes and omits some of them. Clone size and the V and J calls come from that table; the DNA yielded D and trimming. The sample has 470,000 or so clones, 80% to 90% seen once. The sample comes from a study of blood T cell repertoires in COVID-19. Turning to the study itself: T cells, B-cell-depleted T cells, or PBMCs provided the cDNA or gDNA that served as material.

Material: peripheral blood. This sequence originates from a human donor in a cohort sampled during active COVID-19. The chain joins TRBV28 to TRBJ2-5; a possible D gene is TRBD1 (6 bases). DNA for the CDR3: TGTGCCAGCAGTGGAGACCATACAGGGTCGGAGGCGACCCAGTACTTC. Protein sequence: CASSGDHTGSEATQYF.